The 26 T cell receptor beta chains reported below all come from one sample, sequenced in a study of cytomegalovirus exposure and HLA in healthy donors. It was with 60 Vbeta and 13 Jbeta primers that the PCR ran. Here immunoSEQ multiplex PCR was the method, and the copy in TCRdb shows in-frame clones only, minus some. The sample lists 75,000 to 90,000 clones; 9.5% to 13% were seen once. Material: PBMCs. These receptors originate from a man between 60 and 75 years old in good health and CMV-seropositive.

This chain links TRBV27 with TRBJ1-2; 8 bases match TRBD1. The J segment lost 7 bases and the V segment lost 8 bases, leaving 6 bases of the junction unmatched. Germline CDR1 and CDR2: MNHEY and SMNVEV (reference sequence). CDR3 length equals 12 residues. The CDR3 loop is CASGQGGSGYTF. The CDR3 DNA is TGTGCCAGCGGACAGGGAGGATCTGGCTACACCTTC.

The rearrangement joins TRBV7-9 to TRBJ2-5; no clear D gene. Germline CDR1 and CDR2: SEHNR and FQNEAQ (reference sequence). Trimming shortened V by 1 base and J by 7 bases, and 25 bases separated the two germline ends. The CDR3 sequence is 18 residues long. CDR3 sequence: CASSLVVSVSIAVGTQYF. The CDR3 region has the DNA TGTGCCAGCAGCTTAGTGGTATCAGTCTCGATTGCGGTGGGGACCCAGTACTTC.

The sample holds a few counts of this clone. This chain uses TRBV7-2 with TRBJ2-1; 7 bases fit TRBD2. The CDR3 has 16 residues. The junction had 17 bases not matched to a gene; V was cut back by 7 bases and J by 8 bases. Germline values: CDR1 SGHTA, CDR2 FQGNSA. The CDR3 DNA reads as TGTGCCAGCACCAAACCCTCGGGACTAATAAGCGATGAGCAGTTCTTC. Protein sequence: CASTKPSGLISDEQFF.

There are a few counts of this clone. The chain uses TRBV30 and TRBJ1-3; TRBD1 aligns across 7 bases. With V trimmed by 4 bases and J by 4 bases, 7 bases remained unmatched. Germline loops: CDR1 GTSNPN, CDR2 SVGIG (reference sequence). The CDR3 has 14 amino acids. This CDR3 is CAWTRQGEGNTIYF. The CDR3 DNA reads TGTGCCTGGACTCGACAGGGAGAAGGAAACACCATATATTTT.

The chain links TRBV27 to TRBJ1-1; D may be TRBD1 (5 bases). The CDR3 sequence is 16 residues long. Germline V CDR1 and CDR2: MNHEY, SMNVEV (reference sequence). Trimming cost V 5 bases and J 1 base, with 17 bases left between them. Here the CDR3 reads CASSTRTRIENTEAFF. CDR3 coding DNA: TGTGCCAGCAGTACAAGGACACGGATCGAGAACACTGAAGCTTTCTTT.

The chain is built from TRBV5-4 and TRBJ2-7; TRBD2 matches at 9 bases. Trimming cost V 5 bases and J 5 bases; bases outside gene matches: 8. The germline V gene encodes CDR1 SGHNT and CDR2 YYREEE (reference sequence). This CDR3 has 14 amino acids. CDR3 protein: CASSSRGGENEQYV. In DNA, the CDR3 is TGTGCCAGCAGTTCACGCGGGGGGGAAAACGAGCAGTACGTC.

This chain joins TRBV18 and TRBJ2-5; 11 positions match TRBD1. This CDR3 comprises 15 residues. The V gene's germline CDR1 is KGHSH and CDR2 LQKENI. With V trimmed by 5 bases and J by 7 bases, 9 bases remained unmatched. CDR3 amino acids: CASSSSGTGGMTQYF. CDR3 nucleotides: TGTGCCAGCTCATCATCCGGGACAGGGGGAATGACCCAGTACTTC.

This clone was seen a few times. The chain has TRBV7-6 and TRBJ2-7; 11 bases align to TRBD2. The V and J ends lost 5 bases and 0 bases, in that order; junction bases with no gene match: 3. Germline V gene sequence: CDR1 SGHVS, CDR2 FNYEAQ. The CDR3 consists of 15 residues. CDR3 sequence: CASSRGLAVSYEQYF. CDR3 in DNA: TGTGCCAGCAGCCGGGGACTAGCGGTCTCCTACGAGCAGTACTTC.

This clone was observed a handful of times. The V and J genes are TRBV2 and TRBJ2-7; D possibly corresponds to TRBD1 (6 bases). The germline gives CDR1 SNHLY, CDR2 FYNNEI. The CDR3 spans 14 residues. Trimming removed 5 bases at V and 2 bases at J, with 13 bases between. CDR3 nucleotide sequence: TGTGCCAGCAGTTCTCCTGACAGGCCCTACGAGCAGTACGTC. This sequence encodes CASSSPDRPYEQYV.

This clone was seen a handful of times. The V call is TRBV6-5, the J call TRBJ2-7, with TRBD1 matching over 11 bases. Germline values: CDR1 MNHEY, CDR2 SVGAGI. The length of the CDR3 is 14 residues. Trimming removed 5 bases from V and 7 bases from J; junction bases left unmatched: 7. The CDR3 protein is CASSRTGGAGEQYV. CDR3 sequence (DNA): TGTGCCAGCAGTCGGACAGGGGGCGCGGGAGAGCAGTACGTC.

A few counts support this clone. J is TRBJ2-7 and V is TRBV7-8; 7 bases fit TRBD2. J was trimmed by 0 bases and V by 7 bases; bases with no gene match: 6. The CDR3 covers 14 residues. CDR1 SGHVS and CDR2 FQNEAQ come from the germline V gene. The CDR3 sequence is CASMGGTYSYEQYF. The CDR3 DNA reads as TGTGCCAGCATGGGGGGGACTTACTCCTACGAGCAGTACTTC.

V usage is TRBV5-6 and J usage is TRBJ2-2, with 10 bases matching TRBD1. The CDR3 length is 16 residues. Germline assignment: CDR1 SGHDT and CDR2 YYEEEE. The V and J ends lost 2 bases and 4 bases, in that order; junction bases with no gene match: 5. The CDR3 sequence is CASSFVGQGSTGELFF. In DNA, the CDR3 is TGTGCCAGCAGCTTCGTGGGACAGGGGAGCACCGGGGAGCTGTTTTTT.

This clone has more than one count but fewer than ten. The chain uses TRBV19 and TRBJ2-5; 11 nucleotides align to TRBD2. The CDR3 is 16 residues long. CDR1 LNHDA and CDR2 SQIVND come from the germline V gene (reference sequence). Germline trimming cut 2 bases from V and 4 bases from J; bases unmatched to any gene: 6. CDR3 protein: CASSITLTSGTETQYF. As DNA, the CDR3 is TGTGCCAGTAGTATAACCCTGACTAGCGGGACAGAGACCCAGTACTTC.

This clone was detected only a few times. The chain carries TRBV12-5 and TRBJ2-5; a possible D gene is TRBD2 (5 bases). The CDR3 covers 13 residues. V was clipped by 7 bases and J by 2 bases, with 11 bases between them. CDR1 and CDR2 (germline): LGHNT, FRNRAP. The CDR3 is CASAFTGQETQYF. The CDR3 nucleotides read TGTGCTAGTGCCTTTACGGGACAAGAGACCCAGTACTTC.

This clone occurred a few times. The V and J genes are TRBV2 and TRBJ1-2, with D uncertain. The V end lost 4 bases, the J end lost 4 bases, and 10 bases lay between the germline ends. Germline CDR1 and CDR2: SNHLY and FYNNEI. The CDR3 is 13 amino acids. This CDR3 is CASSGGQTYGYTF. As DNA, the CDR3 is TGTGCCAGCAGTGGTGGGCAGACCTATGGCTACACCTTC. Together with reference TRBV2 and TRBJ1-2, the CDR3 gives the full variable domain: EPEVTQTPSHQVTQMGQEVILRCVPISNHLYFYWYRQILGQKVEFLVSFYNNEISEKSEIFDDQFSVERPDGSNFTLKIRSTKLEDSAMYFCASSGGQTYGYTFGSGTRLTVV.

The chain recombines TRBV14 with TRBJ1-1; the D gene is possibly TRBD1 (5 bases). There are 16 residues in the CDR3. V lost 3 bases and J 3 bases, leaving 17 bases between the germline ends. From germline, CDR1 is SGHDN and CDR2 FVKESK. DNA of the CDR3: TGTGCCAGCAGCCACCTACTCCCGGGCAGGGACACTGAAGCTTTCTTT. Translated, it gives CASSHLLPGRDTEAFF.

The table lists this clone with a few counts. The chain recombines TRBV28 with TRBJ2-3, with 14 nucleotides matching TRBD2. V lost 6 bases and J lost 9; bases outside the gene matches: 8. The CDR3 runs 15 residues. Germline V gives CDR1 MDHEN, CDR2 SYDVKM. The CDR3 bases are TGTGCCAGCAGGCCGGGACTAGCGGGAGAGAAGACGCAGTATTTT. Translating it yields CASRPGLAGEKTQYF.

This clone was detected a few times. This rearrangement joins TRBV14 to TRBJ2-7; TRBD1 might be the D (5 bases). CDR3 length equals 22 residues. Trimming shortened V by 3 bases and J by 0 bases, and 33 bases separated the two germline ends. Per germline, CDR1 SGHDN and CDR2 FVKESK. CDR3 nucleotide sequence: TGTGCCAGCAGCCAGCCTTACAGTACGACAGCATTTAAACCTTGGGGCTCCTACGAGCAGTACTTC. Translating it yields CASSQPYSTTAFKPWGSYEQYF.

This clone was observed a handful of times. V usage is TRBV10-3 and J usage is TRBJ1-4; no clear D. V was trimmed by 2 bases and J by 1 base, leaving 5 bases between them. This CDR3 contains 14 residues. The germline CDR1 and CDR2 sequences are ENHRY and SYGVKD. CDR3 sequence (DNA): TGTGCCATCAGTGAGCGGGGAACTAATGAAAAACTGTTTTTT. As protein: CAISERGTNEKLFF.

Worth noting for this clone: The junction shows a germline mismatch at one end, possibly a read error. V and J are TRBV6-1 and TRBJ1-4; the D gene is possibly TRBD1 (5 bases). Germline V gene lookup returns CDR1 MNHNS and CDR2 SASEGT. This CDR3 comprises 16 residues. For the CDR3, the DNA is TGTGCCAGCAGTGACGTCCCGGGCCAGGGTTGGGAAACACTGTTTTTT. Protein product: CASSDVPGQGWETLFF.

The chain recombines TRBV19 with TRBJ2-3; perhaps TRBD2 as D (6 bases). The CDR3 runs to 15 residues. The V end lost 5 bases, the J end lost 0 bases, and 12 bases lay between the germline ends. Looked up from germline, CDR1 is LNHDA and CDR2 is SQIVND (reference sequence). The CDR3 loop reads CASSGRDRSTDTQYF. In nucleotides, the CDR3 is TGTGCCAGTAGTGGGCGGGACCGAAGCACAGATACGCAGTATTTT.

This chain joins TRBV11-2 and TRBJ1-1, with TRBD1 as a possible D gene (5 bases). Trimming pared 5 bases from V and 8 bases from J, leaving 21 bases between. The CDR3 is 15 amino acids. Germline V CDR1 and CDR2: SGHAT, FQNNGV. This CDR3 reads CASSLLGPEVTEAFF. CDR3 DNA: TGTGCCAGCAGCCTCCTGGGGCCCGAAGTCACCGAAGCTTTCTTT.

This clone was seen only a few times. The chain is built from TRBV29-1 and TRBJ1-5; the D is unclear. The CDR3 is 13 residues long. V gave up 5 bases and J gave up 2 bases, with 10 bases separating them. CDR1 and CDR2 from the germline V gene are SQVTM and ANQGSEA. In nucleotides, the CDR3 is TGCAGCGTTAAAGGTCCTGGCAATCAGCCCCAGCATTTT. Its protein is CSVKGPGNQPQHF. Looking up the rest from reference TRBV29-1 and TRBJ1-5 gives the full variable domain: SAVISQKPSRDICQRGTSLTIQCQVDSQVTMMFWYRQQPGQSLTLIATANQGSEATYESGFVIDKFPISRPNLTFSTLTVSNMSPEDSSIYLCSVKGPGNQPQHFGDGTRLSIL.

In this sample, this clone turned up a few times. The V and J genes are TRBV2 and TRBJ2-5; 12 bases are a match to TRBD2. CDR1 and CDR2 from the germline V gene are SNHLY and FYNNEI. This CDR3 comprises 15 residues. Trimming took 6 bases from V and 2 from J; bases not matched to a gene: 4. The CDR3 is CASRETSGGQETQYF. CDR3 bases: TGTGCCAGCAGAGAGACTAGCGGGGGTCAAGAGACCCAGTACTTC.

The chain links TRBV27 to TRBJ1-2; 12 bases map to TRBD1. V shed 5 bases, J shed 8 bases, and the junction held 9 bases outside the gene matches. CDR3 size: 15 residues. Looked up from germline, CDR1 is MNHEY and CDR2 is SMNVEV (reference sequence). The CDR3 DNA follows: TGTGCCAGCAGTGAAAAGGGACAGGGGGCGTTGGGCTACACCTTC. This encodes CASSEKGQGALGYTF.

As to this clone: One end of the junction is discordant with germline, which a read error may explain. This chain joins TRBV5-6 and TRBJ2-6; tentatively, D is TRBD1 (6 bases). Germline V gives CDR1 SGHDT, CDR2 YYEEEE. The CDR3 is made up of 15 amino acids. The CDR3 nucleotides read TGTGCCAGTAGCTTGGACAGCTCTGGGGCCAACGTCCTGACTTTC. Translated, it gives CASSLDSSGANVLTF.